This T cell receptor (beta chain) came from a study of cytomegalovirus exposure and HLA in healthy donors. The PCR ran on 60 Vbeta and 13 Jbeta primers. Sequenced by immunoSEQ multiplex PCR; TCRdb stores in-frame clones only, minus some. The sample contains 100,000 or so clones, 60% to 85% of which appear only once. The CDR3 loop spans 15 amino acids. Germline lookup yields CDR1 MNHNY and CDR2 SVGAGI (reference sequence). V lost 1 base to trimming and J lost 1 base, with 10 bases between them. Regarding the study as a whole: One variant, a missense change in DCLRE1C, was linked in a later analysis to TCR beta V- and J-gene trimming. Three CMV-associated chains were confirmed in vitro to be specific for CMV antigens. Excluded were some V segments that proved indistinguishable, including TRBV6-2 and TRBV6-3.

This clone was detected only once. No antigen is known for it. What was sequenced was PBMCs. The chain recombines TRBV6-6 with TRBJ1-1; possible D gene TRBD1, 6 bases. The sequence was collected from a man aged 50-60 years in good health and CMV-seronegative. CDR3 in DNA: TGTGCCAGCAGTTACTTACGAGGGGGGAACACTGAAGCTTTCTTT. Translation gives CASSYLRGGNTEAFF.